Below, one TCR beta chain is given with its context. The antigen is unknown. The data stem from a study of T cells in Graves' hyperthyroidism and ophthalmopathy. V gave up 5 bases and J gave up 9 bases, with 8 bases separating them. The CDR3 is 12 residues long. Germline-derived CDR1 and CDR2 are SEHNR and FQNEAQ (reference sequence). The source material, RNA transcripts, was used to amplify TCR beta CDR3 regions. With the HTBI primer set, the TCR CDR3 went through a first round of RT-PCR. TCRdb reprocessed the multiplex PCR reads with MiXCR, giving one entry per CDR3 protein. The profile shows approximately 330,000 distinct CDR3 sequences, 21% of them singletons. General study points: Most clonotypes expanded in thyroid above 0.001 were likewise present in blood.

The TCR originated in a woman in her 50s with Graves' hyperthyroidism. The chain recombines TRBV7-9 with TRBJ1-6; no reliable D call. The sample taken for sequencing was blood. CDR3 protein: CASSEGSSPLHF. DNA of the CDR3: TGTGCCAGCAGCGAGGGTAGTTCACCCCTCCACTTT.